This T cell receptor (beta chain) derives from a study of blood T cells in healthy people across ages. Broader study findings: Observed TCR beta diversity per million T cells went down as age went up. This fall followed a roughly linear course with age. With naive T cell percentage, TCR beta diversity showed a strong correlation.

This clonotype was counted ten times or more. Its antigen is not known. Researchers report isolating at least 6 million PBMCs per sample. Total RNA extraction produced at least 5.5 micrograms (per sample) for the study. PCR was performed a second time for about 6 to 11 cycles using a sample-barcoded 5' primer and a J-beta primer mix. TCRdb reprocessed the 5' RACE reads with MiXCR, giving one entry per CDR3 protein. Here the sample spans 1.5 million or so distinct CDR3 sequences, around 42% being singletons. CDR3 length: 15 residues. Trimming shortened V by 4 bases and J by 3 bases, and 15 bases separated the two germline ends. From germline, CDR1 is MGHRA and CDR2 YSYEKL.

Material for sequencing was blood. This chain uses TRBV4-1 with TRBJ1-2; D is unclear. The receptor was isolated from a woman between 18 and 29 years old in good health. As DNA, the CDR3 is TGCGCCAGCAGCCCCCGCGTTGGGTTGGACTATGGCTACACCTTC. Translating it yields CASSPRVGLDYGYTF.